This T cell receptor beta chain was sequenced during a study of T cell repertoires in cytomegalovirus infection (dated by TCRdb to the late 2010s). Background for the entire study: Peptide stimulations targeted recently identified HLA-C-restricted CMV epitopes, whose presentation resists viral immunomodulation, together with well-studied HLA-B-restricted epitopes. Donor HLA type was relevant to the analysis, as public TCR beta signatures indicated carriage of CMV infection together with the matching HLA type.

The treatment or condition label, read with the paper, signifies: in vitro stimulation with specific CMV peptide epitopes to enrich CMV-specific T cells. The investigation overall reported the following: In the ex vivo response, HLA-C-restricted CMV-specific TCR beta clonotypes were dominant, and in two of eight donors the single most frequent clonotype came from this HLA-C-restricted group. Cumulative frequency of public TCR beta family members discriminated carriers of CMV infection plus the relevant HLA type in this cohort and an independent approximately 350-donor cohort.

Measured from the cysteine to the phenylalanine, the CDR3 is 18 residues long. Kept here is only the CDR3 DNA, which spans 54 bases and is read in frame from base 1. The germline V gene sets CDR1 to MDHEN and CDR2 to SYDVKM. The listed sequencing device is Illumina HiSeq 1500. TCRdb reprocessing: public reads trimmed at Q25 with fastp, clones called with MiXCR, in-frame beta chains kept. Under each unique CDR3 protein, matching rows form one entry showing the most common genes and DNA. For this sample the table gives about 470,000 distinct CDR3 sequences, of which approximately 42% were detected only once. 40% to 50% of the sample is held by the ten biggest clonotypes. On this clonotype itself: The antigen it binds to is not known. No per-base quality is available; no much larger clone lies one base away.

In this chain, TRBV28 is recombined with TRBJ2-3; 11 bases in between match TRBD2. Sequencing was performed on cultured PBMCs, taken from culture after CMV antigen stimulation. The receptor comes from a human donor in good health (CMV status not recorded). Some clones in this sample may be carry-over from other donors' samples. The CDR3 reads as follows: CATSTGTSGRSPTDTQYF. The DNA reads TGTGCTACTAGCACCGGGACTAGCGGCCGTTCCCCCACAGATACGCAGTATTTT.